The clone carrying this T cell receptor beta chain was detected a few times. Its antigen is unknown. Patients included in sequencing had previously demonstrated CD8+CD57+ cell expansion by flow cytometry. Severe acquired aplastic anemia was present in all patients. The sample comes from a study of CD8+CD57+ T cells in acquired aplastic anemia. About the study: Sorting CD4+ and CD8+ cells gave DNA averaging 3.2 ug.

This CDR3 has 13 amino acids. The germline V and J ends were trimmed by 11 bases and 3 bases, with 16 bases remaining between them. The germline gives CDR1 LNHDA, CDR2 SQIVND (reference sequence). Profiles of TCR beta VDJ and CDR3 were generated from a genomic DNA template. In TCRdb, the reads were re-called with MiXCR into one record per CDR3 protein. The table records 450,000 to 550,000 distinct CDR3 sequences, around 33% of them present only once. The study's findings and limits: The same twenty-nine CD8+ CDR3 sequences occurred in patients and in controls. The study found no significant CD8+ Simpson's diversity difference between patients and controls.

The chain links TRBV19 to TRBJ1-2; no clear D. Sequencing was carried out using sorted CD4+, CD8+, or CD8+CD57+ T cells (not recorded which) from PBMCs. This receptor was taken from a human donor with aplastic anemia. In DNA, the CDR3 is TGTGCCTGGAGCCTCCAGGACCACTATGGCTACACCTTC. Its translation: CAWSLQDHYGYTF.